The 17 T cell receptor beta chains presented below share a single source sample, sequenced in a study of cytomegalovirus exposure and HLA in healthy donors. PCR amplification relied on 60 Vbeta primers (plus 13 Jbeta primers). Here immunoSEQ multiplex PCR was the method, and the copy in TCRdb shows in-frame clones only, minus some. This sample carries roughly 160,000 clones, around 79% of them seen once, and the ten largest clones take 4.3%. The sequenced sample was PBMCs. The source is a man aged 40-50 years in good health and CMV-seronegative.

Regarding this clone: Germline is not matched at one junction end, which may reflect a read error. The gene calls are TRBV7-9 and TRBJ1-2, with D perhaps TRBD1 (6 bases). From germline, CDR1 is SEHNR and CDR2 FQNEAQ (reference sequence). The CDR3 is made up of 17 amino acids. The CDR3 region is CSSSHTGTPVYLPGYTF. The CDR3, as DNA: TGTTCCAGCAGTCATACCGGGACACCCGTTTACCTCCCGGGCTACACCTTC.

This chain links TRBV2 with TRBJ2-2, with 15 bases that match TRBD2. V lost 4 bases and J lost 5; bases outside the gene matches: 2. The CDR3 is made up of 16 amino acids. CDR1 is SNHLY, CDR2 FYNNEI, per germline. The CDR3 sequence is CASSAGLAGGTGELFF. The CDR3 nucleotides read TGTGCCAGCAGTGCCGGACTAGCGGGGGGGACCGGGGAGCTGTTTTTT.

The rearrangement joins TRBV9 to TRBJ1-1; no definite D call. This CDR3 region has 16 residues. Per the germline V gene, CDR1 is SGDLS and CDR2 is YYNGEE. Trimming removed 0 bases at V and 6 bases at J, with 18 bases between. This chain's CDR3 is CASSVGSGSYGSEAFF. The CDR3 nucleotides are TGTGCCAGCAGCGTAGGGTCGGGGTCGTACGGTTCTGAAGCTTTCTTT.

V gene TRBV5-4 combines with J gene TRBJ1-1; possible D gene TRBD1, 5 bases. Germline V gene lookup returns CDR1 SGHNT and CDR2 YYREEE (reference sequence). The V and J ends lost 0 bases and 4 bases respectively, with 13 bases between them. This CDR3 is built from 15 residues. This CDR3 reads CASSLAGGGGTEAFF. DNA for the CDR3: TGTGCCAGCAGCTTGGCGGGCGGCGGGGGCACTGAAGCTTTCTTT.

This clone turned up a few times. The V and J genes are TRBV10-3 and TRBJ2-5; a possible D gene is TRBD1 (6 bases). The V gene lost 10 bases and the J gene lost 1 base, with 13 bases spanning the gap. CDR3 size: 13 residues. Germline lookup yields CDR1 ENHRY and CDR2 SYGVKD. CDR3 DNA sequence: TGTGCCACAAGGGGGAACCCCCAAGAGACCCAGTACTTC. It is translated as CATRGNPQETQYF.

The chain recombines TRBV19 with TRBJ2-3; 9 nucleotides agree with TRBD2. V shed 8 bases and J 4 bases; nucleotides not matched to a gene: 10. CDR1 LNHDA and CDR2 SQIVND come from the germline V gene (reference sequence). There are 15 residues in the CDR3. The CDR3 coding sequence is TGTGCCAGTCGGAAGCGGGGGGAAAGTTCAGATACGCAGTATTTT. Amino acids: CASRKRGESSDTQYF.

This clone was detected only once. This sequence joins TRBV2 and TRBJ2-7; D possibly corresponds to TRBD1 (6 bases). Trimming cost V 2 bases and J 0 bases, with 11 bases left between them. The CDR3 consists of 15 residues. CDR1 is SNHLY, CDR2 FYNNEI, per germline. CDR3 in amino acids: CASSEQGRPSYEQYF. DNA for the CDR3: TGTGCCAGCAGTGAACAGGGGCGGCCCTCCTACGAGCAGTACTTC. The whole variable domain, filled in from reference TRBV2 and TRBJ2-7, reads EPEVTQTPSHQVTQMGQEVILRCVPISNHLYFYWYRQILGQKVEFLVSFYNNEISEKSEIFDDQFSVERPDGSNFTLKIRSTKLEDSAMYFCASSEQGRPSYEQYFGPGTRLTVT.

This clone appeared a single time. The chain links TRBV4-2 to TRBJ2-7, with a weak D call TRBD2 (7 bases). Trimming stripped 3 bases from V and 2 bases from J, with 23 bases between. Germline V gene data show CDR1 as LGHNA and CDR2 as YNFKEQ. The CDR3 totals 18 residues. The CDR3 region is CASSHPSPGGGSTYEQYF. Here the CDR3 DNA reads TGTGCCAGCAGCCACCCGTCGCCGGGGGGCGGTTCGACCTACGAGCAGTACTTC.

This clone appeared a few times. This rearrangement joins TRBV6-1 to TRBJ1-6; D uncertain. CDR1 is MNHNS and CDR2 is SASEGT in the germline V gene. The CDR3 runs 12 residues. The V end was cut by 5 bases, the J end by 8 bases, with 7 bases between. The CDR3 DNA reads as TGTGCCAGCAGTCACAGAGATTCACCCCTCCACTTT. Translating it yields CASSHRDSPLHF.

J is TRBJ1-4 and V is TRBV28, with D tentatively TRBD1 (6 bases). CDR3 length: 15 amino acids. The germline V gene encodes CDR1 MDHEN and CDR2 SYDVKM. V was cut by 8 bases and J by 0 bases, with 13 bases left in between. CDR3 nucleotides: TGTGCCAGCTTCTTCAGGGGTACAACTAATGAAAAACTGTTTTTT. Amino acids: CASFFRGTTNEKLFF.

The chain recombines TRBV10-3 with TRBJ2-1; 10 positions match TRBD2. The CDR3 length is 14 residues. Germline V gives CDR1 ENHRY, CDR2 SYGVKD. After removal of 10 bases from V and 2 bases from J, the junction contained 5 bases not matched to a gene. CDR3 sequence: CATWTSGTYNEQFF. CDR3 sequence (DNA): TGTGCCACCTGGACTAGCGGTACCTACAATGAGCAGTTCTTC.

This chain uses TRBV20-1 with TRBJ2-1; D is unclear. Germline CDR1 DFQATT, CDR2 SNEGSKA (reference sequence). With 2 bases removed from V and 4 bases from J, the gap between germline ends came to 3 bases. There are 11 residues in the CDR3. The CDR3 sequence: CSARQYNEQFF. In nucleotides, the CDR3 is TGCAGTGCTAGACAGTACAATGAGCAGTTCTTC.

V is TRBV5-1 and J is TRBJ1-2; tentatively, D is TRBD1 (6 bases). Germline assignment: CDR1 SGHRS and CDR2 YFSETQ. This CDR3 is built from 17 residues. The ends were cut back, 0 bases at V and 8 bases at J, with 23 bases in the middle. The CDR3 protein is CASSLDFGRGAGRGYTF. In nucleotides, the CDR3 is TGCGCCAGCAGCTTGGACTTCGGCCGGGGGGCAGGAAGGGGCTACACCTTC. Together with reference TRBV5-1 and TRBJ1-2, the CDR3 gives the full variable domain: KAGVTQTPRYLIKTRGQQVTLSCSPISGHRSVSWYQQTPGQGLQFLFEYFSETQRNKGNFPGRFSGRQFSNSRSEMNVSTLELGDSALYLCASSLDFGRGAGRGYTFGSGTRLTVV.

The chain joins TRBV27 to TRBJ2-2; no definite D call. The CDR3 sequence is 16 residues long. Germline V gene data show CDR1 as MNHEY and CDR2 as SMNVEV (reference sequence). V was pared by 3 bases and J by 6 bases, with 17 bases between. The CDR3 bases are TGTGCCAGCAGTTTGTTGGAGTTTGGTTATCCCGGGGAGCTGTTTTTT. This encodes CASSLLEFGYPGELFF.

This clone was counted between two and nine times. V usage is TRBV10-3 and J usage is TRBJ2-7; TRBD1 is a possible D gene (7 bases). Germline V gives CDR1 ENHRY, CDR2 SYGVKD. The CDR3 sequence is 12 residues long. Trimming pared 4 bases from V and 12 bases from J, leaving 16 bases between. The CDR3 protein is CAISGGTASWYF. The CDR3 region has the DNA TGTGCCATCAGTGGCGGGACAGCTTCGTGGTACTTC.

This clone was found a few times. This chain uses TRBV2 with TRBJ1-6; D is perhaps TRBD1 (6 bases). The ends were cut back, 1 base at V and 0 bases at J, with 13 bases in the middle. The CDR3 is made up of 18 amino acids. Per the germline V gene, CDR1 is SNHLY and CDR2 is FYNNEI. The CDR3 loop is CASSEDGGHSSYNSPLHF. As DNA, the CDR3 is TGTGCCAGCAGTGAAGATGGGGGACACAGCTCCTATAATTCACCCCTCCACTTT.

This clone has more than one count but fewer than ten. The CDR3 bases are TGTGCCAGCAGCTCCGGACAGGGTAAAAACATTCAGTACTTC. This gives the protein CASSSGQGKNIQYF. The chain has TRBV5-4 and TRBJ2-4; 8 nucleotides line up with TRBD1. The CDR3 spans 14 residues. The germline V gene has CDR1 SGHNT and CDR2 YYREEE (reference sequence). Losses at the gene ends were 3 bases for V and 4 bases for J; bases not matched to a gene: 3.